A single sample gave rise to the 8 T cell receptor beta chains below, sequenced in a study of response to subunit inactivated influenza vaccine. TCRdb reprocessed the RT-PCR reads via MiXCR and lists one record per CDR3 protein. The profile covers hundreds of thousands of distinct CDR3 sequences, with 15% to 19% appearing a single time and around a tenth taken by the ten largest. Sequencing was performed on PBMCs from blood, taken 12 days after vaccination. The receptors here all came from a man between 50 and 59 years old who received an inactivated influenza vaccine.

This clonotype has more than one count but fewer than ten. The chain links TRBV15 to TRBJ2-1, with TRBD2 as a possible D gene (5 bases). Germline values: CDR1 LNHNV, CDR2 YYDKDF (reference sequence). The CDR3 is 12 amino acids. Trimming pared 4 bases from V and 9 bases from J, leaving 10 bases between. In nucleotides, the CDR3 is TGTGCCACCAGCACGAGGGCGGGTGAGCAGTTCTTC. Translated: CATSTRAGEQFF.

The chain's CDR3 is CASSRRTSGGGSYNEQFF. CDR3 in DNA: TGCGCCAGCAGCCGCCGGACTAGCGGGGGGGGCTCCTACAATGAGCAGTTCTTC. The chain is built from TRBV4-3 and TRBJ2-1, with TRBD2 matching over 15 bases. The CDR3 consists of 18 residues. Germline loops: CDR1 LGHNA, CDR2 YSLEER. The trim removed 4 bases at V and 0 bases at J, leaving 4 bases unmatched.

The chain couples TRBV7-2 to TRBJ1-1; a possible D gene is TRBD1 (5 bases). V gave up 3 bases and J gave up 7 bases, with 9 bases separating them. The germline gives CDR1 SGHTA, CDR2 FQGNSA. CDR3 length: 12 residues. The CDR3 reads CASSFGGGEAFF. CDR3 sequence (DNA): TGTGCCAGCAGCTTTGGGGGAGGTGAAGCTTTCTTT.

There are a few counts of this clonotype. This rearrangement joins TRBV4-1 to TRBJ2-1, with D unresolved. Per germline, CDR1 MGHRA and CDR2 YSYEKL. The CDR3 sequence is 16 residues long. The ends were cut back, 0 bases at V and 3 bases at J, with 12 bases in the middle. The CDR3 DNA follows: TGCGCCAGCAGCCAAGATCTTCCCCTTAACTACAATGAGCAGTTCTTC. Translated, it gives CASSQDLPLNYNEQFF.

This clonotype showed up many times. The chain is built from TRBV5-6 and TRBJ1-5; TRBD1 matches at 8 bases. The trim removed 0 bases at V and 3 bases at J, leaving 2 bases unmatched. Germline V lookup: CDR1 SGHDT, CDR2 YYEEEE. The CDR3 totals 15 residues. The CDR3 sequence is CASSLGQGNNQPQHF. The CDR3 nucleotides are TGTGCCAGCAGCTTGGGACAGGGGAACAATCAGCCCCAGCATTTT. Based on the CDR3 plus reference TRBV5-6 and TRBJ1-5, the full variable domain is DAGVTQSPTHLIKTRGQQVTLRCSPKSGHDTVSWYQQALGQGPQFIFQYYEEEERQRGNFPDRFSGHQFPNYSSELNVNALLLGDSALYLCASSLGQGNNQPQHFGDGTRLSIL.

The chain combines TRBV28 with TRBJ2-7, with D unclear. The ends were cut back, 5 bases at V and 3 bases at J, with 17 bases in the middle. Germline lookup yields CDR1 MDHEN and CDR2 SYDVKM. CDR3 length equals 15 residues. In nucleotides, the CDR3 is TGTGCCAGCAGTGCCACCCCTTTGACCCTCTACGAGCAGTACTTC. Translation: CASSATPLTLYEQYF.

J is TRBJ2-1 and V is TRBV7-2, with 9 bases aligning to TRBD1. J was trimmed by 6 bases and V by 4 bases; bases with no gene match: 10. The CDR3 runs 16 residues. Germline values: CDR1 SGHTA, CDR2 FQGNSA. The CDR3 DNA sequence: TGTGCCAGCAGCTATTTCCCGGGACAGGGACTCAATGAGCAGTTCTTC. Translation: CASSYFPGQGLNEQFF.

The chain employs TRBV20-1 and TRBJ1-6; no definite D call. CDR3 length: 15 amino acids. From germline, CDR1 is DFQATT and CDR2 SNEGSKA (reference sequence). Trimming pared 1 base from V and 6 bases from J, leaving 13 bases between. The CDR3 bases are TGCAGTGCTAGAGTCGCGGCAGTCGTTAATTCACCCCTCCACTTT. It specifies CSARVAAVVNSPLHF.